This record covers a single TCR beta chain. The target of this receptor is not known. No base quality information exists; no much larger clone differs at one position. The data belong to a study of blood T cell repertoires in COVID-19 (TCRdb year 2020). About the investigation overall: Samples covering the acute and convalescent phases of COVID-19 were provided by collaborators in the United States, Italy and Spain. The samples were drawn from two sources: the first 160 participants of the ongoing ImmuneRACE study, and 950 to 1,500 subjects contributed by 6 global collaborators. The repertoires were released in a freely available public database meant as a resource for research on the immune response to SARS-CoV-2. The material from the prospective study consisted of cDNA or gDNA derived from T cells, B-cell-depleted T cells, or PBMCs. Nearly every sample came with metadata listing a de-identified subject ID, COVID-19 status, age in years and sex. Where HLA class I and class II types were available, the types were taken from metadata supplied by the sample provider, not from assay-based typing. Subjects who had been exposed to COVID-19, were actively infected with it, or had recovered from it provided the deeply sampled blood TCRbeta repertoires that made up the dataset.

V is trimmed back by 7 bases and J by 5 bases, and the junction contains 8 bases that no gene match accounts for. The CDR3 sequence holds 14 residues, the cysteine and phenylalanine included. Of the read, only the CDR3 DNA is kept; its 42 bases are in frame from base 1. Per the germline V gene, MNHEY is the CDR1 and SVGAGI is the CDR2. TCRbeta CDR3 regions were amplified from genomic DNA by means of the immunoSEQ Assay, a bias-controlled multiplex PCR. The study's processing was this. The number of nucleated cells in each sample was estimated by amplification of reference gene primers within the assay. Sequence reads were collapsed and filtered to measure the absolute abundance of every unique TCRbeta CDR3 rearrangement. For each sample, productive Simpson clonality was calculated by taking the square root of Simpson's diversity index across productive rearrangements. What TCRdb holds here is the immuneACCESS table cut down to in-frame rearrangements. Part of the clones is not present; checked against another copy, under half of the missing clones reflect an unresolved V gene, and the others are unexplained. That table furnishes V, J and clone size, whereas the DNA furnished D and trimming. In all, the sample holds some 460,000 clones, and roughly nine tenths of those were seen once. The ten largest clonotypes hold 0.7% of the sample.

Participants in the prospective study were aged roughly 18 to 95 years, lived in some 24 United States geographic areas, and enrolled through a virtual design. To assign participants to cohorts, the prospective study relied on clinical history that participants themselves reported in a screening survey and a study questionnaire. For ImmuneRACE Cohort 3, a participant was defined as recovered based on two consecutive negative NP/OP PCR tests, clearance by a healthcare professional, or resolution of symptoms. In the prospective study, whole blood, serum and a nasopharyngeal or oropharyngeal swab were collected from each participant by mobile phlebotomists. Over a roughly 2-month period, participants in the prospective study had the option of providing additional blood draws and questionnaires. Prospective study blood samples were shipped either frozen or at room temperature before DNA extraction.

General study outcomes and caveats: The quantity of clinical and demographic metadata differed by source and by participant and was supplied without curation.

Sample: PBMCs or T cells enriched from blood (not recorded which). This clonotype originated in a young woman who had recovered from COVID-19. The chain employs TRBV6-5 and TRBJ1-1; 9 bases in between match TRBD1. The nucleotides read TGTGCCAGCATGAACAGGGGGCAAGATACTGAAGCTTTCTTT. This codes for CASMNRGQDTEAFF.